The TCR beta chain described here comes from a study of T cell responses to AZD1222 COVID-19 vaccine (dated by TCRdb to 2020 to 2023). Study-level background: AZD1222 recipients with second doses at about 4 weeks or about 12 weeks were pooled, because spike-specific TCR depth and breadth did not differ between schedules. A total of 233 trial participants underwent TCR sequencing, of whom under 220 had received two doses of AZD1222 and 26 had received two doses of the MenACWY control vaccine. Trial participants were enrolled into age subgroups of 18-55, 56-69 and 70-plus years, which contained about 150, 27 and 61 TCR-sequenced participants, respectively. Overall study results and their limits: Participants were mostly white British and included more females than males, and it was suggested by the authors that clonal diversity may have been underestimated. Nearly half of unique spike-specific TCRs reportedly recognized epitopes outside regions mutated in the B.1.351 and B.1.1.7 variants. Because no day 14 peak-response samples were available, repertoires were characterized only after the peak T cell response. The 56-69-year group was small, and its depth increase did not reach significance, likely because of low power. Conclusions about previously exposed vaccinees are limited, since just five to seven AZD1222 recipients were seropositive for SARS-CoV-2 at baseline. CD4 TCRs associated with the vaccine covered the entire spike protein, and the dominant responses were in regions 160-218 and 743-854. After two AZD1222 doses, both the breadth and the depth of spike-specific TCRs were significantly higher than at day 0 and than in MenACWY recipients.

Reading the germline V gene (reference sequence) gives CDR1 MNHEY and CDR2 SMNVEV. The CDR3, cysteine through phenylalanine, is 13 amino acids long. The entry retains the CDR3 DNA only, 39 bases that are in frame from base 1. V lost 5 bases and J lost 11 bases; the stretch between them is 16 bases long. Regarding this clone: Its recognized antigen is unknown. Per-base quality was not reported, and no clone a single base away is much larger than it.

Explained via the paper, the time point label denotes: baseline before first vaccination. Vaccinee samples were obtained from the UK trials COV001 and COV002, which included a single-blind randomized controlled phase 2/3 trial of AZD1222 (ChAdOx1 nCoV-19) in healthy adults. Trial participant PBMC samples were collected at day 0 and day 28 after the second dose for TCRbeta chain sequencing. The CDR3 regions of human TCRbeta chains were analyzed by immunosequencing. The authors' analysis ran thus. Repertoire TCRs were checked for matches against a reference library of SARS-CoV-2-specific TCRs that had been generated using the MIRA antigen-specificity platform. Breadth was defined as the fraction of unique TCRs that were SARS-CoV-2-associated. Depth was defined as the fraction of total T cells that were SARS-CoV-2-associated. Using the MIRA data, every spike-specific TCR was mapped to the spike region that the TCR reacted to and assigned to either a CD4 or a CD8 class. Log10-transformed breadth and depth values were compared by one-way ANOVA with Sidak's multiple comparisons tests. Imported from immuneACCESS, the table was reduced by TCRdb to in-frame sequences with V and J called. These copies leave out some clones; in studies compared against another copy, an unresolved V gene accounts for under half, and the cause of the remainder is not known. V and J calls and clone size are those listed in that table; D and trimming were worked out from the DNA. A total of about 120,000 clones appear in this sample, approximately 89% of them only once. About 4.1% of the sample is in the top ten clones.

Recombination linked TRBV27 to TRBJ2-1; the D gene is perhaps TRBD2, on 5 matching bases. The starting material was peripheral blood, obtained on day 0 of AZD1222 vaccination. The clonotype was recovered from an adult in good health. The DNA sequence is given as TGTGCCAGCAGTCCAGCCAGCGGATCCCAGCAGTTCTTC. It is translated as CASSPASGSQQFF.